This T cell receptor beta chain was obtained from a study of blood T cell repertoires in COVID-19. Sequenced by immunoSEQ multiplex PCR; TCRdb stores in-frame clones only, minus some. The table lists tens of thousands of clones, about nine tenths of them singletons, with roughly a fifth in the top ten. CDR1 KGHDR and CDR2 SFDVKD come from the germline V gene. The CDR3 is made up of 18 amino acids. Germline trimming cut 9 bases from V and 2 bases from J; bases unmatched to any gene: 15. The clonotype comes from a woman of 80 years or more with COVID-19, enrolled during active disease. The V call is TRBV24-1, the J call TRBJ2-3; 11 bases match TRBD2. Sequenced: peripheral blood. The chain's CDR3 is CATGDSLAGGLYTDTQYF. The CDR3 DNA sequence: TGTGCCACCGGCGATAGTCTAGCGGGGGGCCTTTACACAGATACGCAGTATTTT.